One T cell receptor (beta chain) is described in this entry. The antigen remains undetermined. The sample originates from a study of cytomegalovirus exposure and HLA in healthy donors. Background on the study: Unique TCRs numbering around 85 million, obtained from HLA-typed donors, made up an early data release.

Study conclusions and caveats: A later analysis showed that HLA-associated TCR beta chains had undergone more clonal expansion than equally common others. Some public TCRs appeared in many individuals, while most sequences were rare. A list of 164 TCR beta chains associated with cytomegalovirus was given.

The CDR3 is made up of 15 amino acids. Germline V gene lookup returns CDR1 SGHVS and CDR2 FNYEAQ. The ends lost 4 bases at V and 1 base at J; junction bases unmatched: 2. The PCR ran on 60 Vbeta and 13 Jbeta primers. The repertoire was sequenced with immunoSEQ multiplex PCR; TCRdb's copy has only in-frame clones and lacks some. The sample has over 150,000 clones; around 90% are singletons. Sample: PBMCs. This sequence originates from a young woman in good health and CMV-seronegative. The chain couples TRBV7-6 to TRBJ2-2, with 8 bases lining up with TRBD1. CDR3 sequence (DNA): TGTGCCAGCAGCTCCACAGGGGGGAACACCGGGGAGCTGTTTTTT. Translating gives CASSSTGGNTGELFF.